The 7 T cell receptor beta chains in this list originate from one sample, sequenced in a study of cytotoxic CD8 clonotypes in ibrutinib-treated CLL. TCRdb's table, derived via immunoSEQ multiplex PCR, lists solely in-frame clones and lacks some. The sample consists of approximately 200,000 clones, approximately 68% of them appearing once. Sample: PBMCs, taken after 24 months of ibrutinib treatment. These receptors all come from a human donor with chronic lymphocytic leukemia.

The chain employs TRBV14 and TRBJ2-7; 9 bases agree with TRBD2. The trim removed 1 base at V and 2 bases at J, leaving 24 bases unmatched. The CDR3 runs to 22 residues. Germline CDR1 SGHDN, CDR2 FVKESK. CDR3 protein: CASSQGPGTSFRGEGITYEQYF. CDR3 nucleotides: TGTGCCAGCAGCCAAGGTCCCGGGACTAGCTTTCGGGGGGAAGGGATCACCTACGAGCAGTACTTC.

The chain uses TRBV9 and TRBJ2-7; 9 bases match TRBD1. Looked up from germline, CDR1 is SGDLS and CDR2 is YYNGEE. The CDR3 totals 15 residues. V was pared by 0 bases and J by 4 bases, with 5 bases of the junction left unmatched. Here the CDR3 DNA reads TGTGCCAGCAGCGTAGCACAGGGGGCGTTTTACGAGCAGTACTTC. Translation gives CASSVAQGAFYEQYF.

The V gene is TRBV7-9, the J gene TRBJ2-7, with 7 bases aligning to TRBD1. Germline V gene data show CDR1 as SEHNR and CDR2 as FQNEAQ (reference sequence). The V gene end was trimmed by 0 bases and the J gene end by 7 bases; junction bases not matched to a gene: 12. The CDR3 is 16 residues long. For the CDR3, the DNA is TGTGCCAGCAGCTTAGCCAAAGAATCTAGGGGGCCTGAGCAGTACTTC. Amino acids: CASSLAKESRGPEQYF.

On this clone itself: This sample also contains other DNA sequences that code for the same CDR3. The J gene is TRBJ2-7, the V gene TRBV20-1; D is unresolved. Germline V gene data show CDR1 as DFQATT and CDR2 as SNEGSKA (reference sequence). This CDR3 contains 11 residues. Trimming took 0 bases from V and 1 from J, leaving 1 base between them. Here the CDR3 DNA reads TGCAGTGCTAGAGATTCCTACGAGCAGTACTTC. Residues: CSARDSYEQYF.

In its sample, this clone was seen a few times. The CDR3 sequence is CASSPWTGGYTF. The CDR3 DNA is TGTGCCAGTAGTCCCTGGACGGGTGGCTACACCTTC. This chain joins TRBV19 and TRBJ1-2, with D hard to call. The CDR3 runs 12 residues. Between the trimmed V and J ends, which lost 5 bases and 7 bases, there was a span of 11 bases. Per germline, CDR1 LNHDA and CDR2 SQIVND (reference sequence).

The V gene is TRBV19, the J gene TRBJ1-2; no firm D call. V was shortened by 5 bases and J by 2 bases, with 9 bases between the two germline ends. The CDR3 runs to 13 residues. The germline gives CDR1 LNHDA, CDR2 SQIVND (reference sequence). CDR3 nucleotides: TGTGCCAGTAGTGGGCAGGCGAACTATGGCTACACCTTC. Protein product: CASSGQANYGYTF.

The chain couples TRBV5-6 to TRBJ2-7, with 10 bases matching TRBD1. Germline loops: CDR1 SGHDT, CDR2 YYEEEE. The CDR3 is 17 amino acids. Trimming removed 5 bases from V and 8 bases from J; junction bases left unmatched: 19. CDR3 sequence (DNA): TGTGCCAGCAGTCTACCAGACCCCGCCGGGACAGGGGTCAAGCAGTACTTC. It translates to CASSLPDPAGTGVKQYF. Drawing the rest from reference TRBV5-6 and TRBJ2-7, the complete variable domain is DAGVTQSPTHLIKTRGQQVTLRCSPKSGHDTVSWYQQALGQGPQFIFQYYEEEERQRGNFPDRFSGHQFPNYSSELNVNALLLGDSALYLCASSLPDPAGTGVKQYFGPGTRLTVT.